This TCR beta chain was identified in a study of CXCR3-negative and CXCR3-positive naive CD8 T cells. The germline V gene has CDR1 SSHAT and CDR2 FNYEAQ (reference sequence). The CDR3 runs to 14 residues. The study's findings and limits: Naive cells that were CXCR3-negative or CXCR3-positive used TRBV-TRBJ genes alike, while memory cells diverged. Memory CD8+ T cell repertoires were far less diverse than both naive subsets. CXCR3-negative naive cells had less hydrophobic TRB CDR3s than did CXCR3-positive naive cells.

The study made its TRB cDNA libraries by 5' RACE, adding UMI labels. TCRdb re-called the 5' RACE reads, yielding one record per CDR3 amino acid sequence without DNA. The record lists some 7,600 distinct CDR3 sequences, of which the ten most abundant hold roughly 1.5%. Naive CD8+ T cells displayed a CD45RO-CCR7+CD27+CD95- phenotype. A word on this clonotype: Its antigen is still unknown.

The chain has TRBV7-7 and TRBJ2-6; TCRdb reports TRBD1, a call that lacks DNA to check it against. The sample was naive CXCR3+ CD8+ T cells from blood. Regarding subset: CD45RO-CCR7+CD27+CD95- naive CD8+ T cells expressing CXCR3 (TNR3+). This receptor was obtained from a human donor in good health. Some clones in this sample may be carry-over from other donors' samples. The CDR3 reads CASSLGQGEAVLTF.